The sequence of this T cell receptor (beta chain) was determined in a study of T cell repertoires in cytomegalovirus infection. For the study at large: Recently identified HLA-C-restricted CMV epitopes were used, and well-studied HLA-B-restricted CMV epitopes were used as well. CMV infection and matching HLA type were both indicated by public TCR beta signatures.

Regarding the study as a whole: The ex vivo response was dominated by HLA-C-restricted CMV-specific TCR beta clonotypes. Cumulated frequencies of public TCR beta families served to identify carriers of CMV plus the relevant HLA.

There are 16 residues in the CDR3. J gave up 5 bases and V 3 bases, and 12 bases lay outside the gene matches. Germline assignment: CDR1 LNHDA and CDR2 SQIVND (reference sequence). TCRdb reprocessed the reads via MiXCR and lists one record per CDR3 protein. The repertoire has 400,000 to 600,000 distinct CDR3 sequences, under 55% of them found once; the top ten carry around 44%. On this clonotype: No antigen is known for it.

The receptor was isolated from a human donor in good health (CMV status not recorded). Some clones in this sample may be carry-over from other donors' samples. V usage is TRBV19 and J usage is TRBJ2-5, with 7 positions matching TRBD2. This specimen was cultured PBMCs, taken from culture after CMV antigen stimulation. CDR3 region: CASSMYLAALVETQYF. CDR3 nucleotides: TGTGCCAGTAGTATGTACCTAGCGGCCCTAGTGGAGACCCAGTACTTC.